These 5 T cell receptor beta chains originate from one sample sequenced in a study of shared clonotypes between healthy human individuals (TCRdb year 2020). The library was generated by the immunoSEQ multiplex PCR assay. What TCRdb holds here is the immuneACCESS table cut down to in-frame rearrangements. Part of the clones is not present; checked against another copy, under half of the missing clones reflect an unresolved V gene, and the others are unexplained. The sample table lists a few million clones, just over 90% of them with a count of one. About 0.13% of the sample belongs to the ten largest clones. The sequencing sample was made of naive CD4+ T cells sorted from blood. The cell subset or site label, as the study defines it: CD45RA+ positively selected. These receptor sequences come from a man aged 18 to 30 in good health.

A single count supports this clone. The chain recombines TRBV7-8 with TRBJ2-1, with 8 bases lining up with TRBD2. The CDR3 contains 12 residues. Trimming took 7 bases from V and 15 from J; bases not matched to a gene: 11. Germline V gives CDR1 SGHVS, CDR2 FQNEAQ. The CDR3 reads CASINQAGVPFF. The CDR3 nucleotides are TGTGCCAGCATCAACCAAGCGGGAGTACCGTTCTTC.

The V gene is TRBV19, the J gene TRBJ1-3; D may be TRBD1 (6 bases). This CDR3 spans 14 amino acids. The germline V and J ends were trimmed by 5 bases and 4 bases, with 12 bases remaining between them. Germline lookup yields CDR1 LNHDA and CDR2 SQIVND (reference sequence). Here the CDR3 DNA reads TGTGCCAGTAGTGCCGGGGACATCGGAAACACCATATATTTT. It yields the protein CASSAGDIGNTIYF.

V is TRBV7-2 and J is TRBJ2-1; the match to TRBD2 covers 7 bases. J was trimmed by 6 bases and V by 0 bases; bases with no gene match: 5. This CDR3 spans 15 amino acids. Looked up from germline, CDR1 is SGHTA and CDR2 is FQGNSA. The CDR3 region is CASSLAIVAGNEQFF. The CDR3 DNA reads as TGTGCCAGCAGCTTAGCTATTGTAGCGGGCAATGAGCAGTTCTTC.

V is TRBV7-2 and J is TRBJ2-1; D might be TRBD1 or TRBD2, each matching 5 bases. There are 14 residues in the CDR3. V shed 2 bases and J shed 6 bases, with 11 bases lying between them. Germline CDR1 and CDR2: SGHTA and FQGNSA. The chain's CDR3 is CASSLRDGPNEQFF. The CDR3 bases are TGTGCCAGCAGCTTAAGGGACGGACCCAATGAGCAGTTCTTC.

J is TRBJ2-5 and V is TRBV29-1, with D perhaps TRBD2 (7 bases). Germline V gives CDR1 SQVTM, CDR2 ANQGSEA. CDR3 length equals 14 residues. The V end was cut by 4 bases, the J end by 7 bases, with 19 bases between. Here the CDR3 reads CSVVLRGAGGTQYF. The CDR3 DNA reads as TGCAGCGTTGTCTTACGGGGGGCGGGCGGGACCCAGTACTTC.